This T cell receptor (beta chain) is drawn from a study of cytomegalovirus exposure and HLA in healthy donors. Findings of the study overall: Some highly shared sequence variants likely arose as a pipeline artifact.

The PCR made use of 60 Vbeta and 13 Jbeta primers. Using immunoSEQ multiplex PCR, the repertoire was profiled, and TCRdb retains in-frame clones only, with some absent. This sample carries about 200,000 clones, more than 75% of them seen once, and the ten largest clones take around 3.9%. CDR1 and CDR2 from the germline V gene are LNHDA and SQIVND (reference sequence). The CDR3 sequence is 13 residues long. V lost 9 bases to trimming and J lost 4 bases; unmatched junction nucleotides: 2. This clone was picked up a small number of times. Its antigen is not known. Other DNA sequences in the sample encode the same CDR3.

The sequence was obtained from a male donor in good health and CMV-seronegative. This sequence joins TRBV19 and TRBJ2-7; 14 bases align to TRBD2. Sequenced input: PBMCs. The CDR3, as DNA: TGTGCCAGCGGGACTAGCGGGAGTTACGAGCAGTACTTC. This sequence encodes CASGTSGSYEQYF.